This is a list of T cell receptor beta chains from one sample in a study of blood T cell repertoires in COVID-19. Measured with immunoSEQ multiplex PCR; TCRdb has only the in-frame clones, and not every one. The sample lists roughly 150,000 clones; approximately 83% were seen once. The sample consisted of PBMCs or T cells enriched from blood (not recorded which). The receptors originated from a man aged 70-80 years who had been exposed to COVID-19. CDR3s include the opening cysteine and the closing phenylalanine or tryptophan. A D gene is named only where the DNA matches it firmly. Where a row states a size, it is once, few, many or the class of an expanded clone; other rows omit it.

V	J	D	size	DNA	CDR3
TRBV24-1	TRBJ2-2	TRBD2	.	TGTGCCACCAGTCCTAGCGGGAGAGTTACCGGGGAGCTGTTTTTT	CATSPSGRVTGELFF
TRBV19	TRBJ1-5	TRBD1	.	TGTGCCAGTAGCGGAGGACAGGGTTCCAATAGCAATCAGCCCCAGCATTTT	CASSGGQGSNSNQPQHF
TRBV4-3	TRBJ2-7	.	.	TGCGCCAGCAGCCAAGATCCCCTCTACGAGCAGTACTTC	CASSQDPLYEQYF
TRBV28	TRBJ1-2	TRBD1	.	TGTGCCAGCAGTTTATGGTCCCGACAGGGAGGAAACGGCTACACCTTC	CASSLWSRQGGNGYTF
TRBV11-2	TRBJ2-7	TRBD1	.	TGTGCCAGCAGCTTAGCAGGGACAGGGGCGGAGGAGCAGTACTTC	CASSLAGTGAEEQYF
TRBV30	TRBJ2-2	TRBD2	.	TGTGCCTGGAGTCGGGGACTAGCGGGGGGAACCGGGGAGCTGTTTTTT	CAWSRGLAGGTGELFF
TRBV6-6	TRBJ1-2	TRBD1	few	TGTGCCAGCAGTCGGGACAGGGGGCTGGATCCTAGGGACTATGGCTACACCTTC	CASSRDRGLDPRDYGYTF
TRBV3-1/TRBV3-2	TRBJ2-3	.	once	TGTGCCAGCAGCCAAAGTAGTCCTATCACAGATACGCAGTATTTT	CASSQSSPITDTQYF
TRBV18	TRBJ2-7	.	.	TGTGCCAGCTCAGCAGGAAGTTACGAGCAGTACTTC	CASSAGSYEQYF
TRBV3-1/TRBV3-2	TRBJ2-2	TRBD2	.	TGTGCTACGAGGGGAAGCAGCGGGAAGACCGGGGAGCTGTTTTTT	CATRGSSGKTGELFF
TRBV15	TRBJ2-2	TRBD1	.	TGTGCCACCAGCATCGACAGGGGGCGACGAAGCGGGGAGCTGTTTTTT	CATSIDRGRRSGELFF